This TCR beta chain is from a study of T-cell memory formation after mild COVID-19. Study results and limitations: Mostly located in CM and EM were contracting CD4+ clones, with contracting CD8+ clones located in EMRA.

V gave up 2 bases and J gave up 4 bases, with 13 bases separating them. CDR1 and CDR2 (germline): MNHEY, SVGEGT. CDR3 length: 15 amino acids. MiXCR was run by TCRdb on the 5' RACE reads, yielding one entry per CDR3 protein. The repertoire consists of about 560,000 distinct CDR3 sequences, with 15% to 20% occurring once and the leading ten covering about 8.1%. This clonotype was found a few times. Its antigen is unidentified. This receptor was taken from an adult woman who had mild COVID-19 (a few samples of this study predate the infection). Cell type and time point are not known. Material for sequencing was PBMCs or a T cell subset sorted from them (not recorded which). This chain uses TRBV6-2 or TRBV6-3 with TRBJ2-3; possibly TRBD1 for D (6 bases). CDR3 residues: CASSYGTKGSDTQYF. The CDR3 bases are TGTGCCAGCAGTTACGGGACAAAGGGATCAGATACGCAGTATTTT.